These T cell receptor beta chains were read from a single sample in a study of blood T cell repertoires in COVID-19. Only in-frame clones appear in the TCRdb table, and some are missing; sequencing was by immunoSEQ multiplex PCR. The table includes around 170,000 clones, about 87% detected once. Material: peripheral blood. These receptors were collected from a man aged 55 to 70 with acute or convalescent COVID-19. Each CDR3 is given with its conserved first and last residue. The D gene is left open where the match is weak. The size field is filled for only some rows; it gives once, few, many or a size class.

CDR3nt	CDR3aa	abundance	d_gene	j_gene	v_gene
TGTGCCAGCAGCGTAGAAGCGGGAGGGGAGCAGTACTTC	CASSVEAGGEQYF	.	TRBD2	TRBJ2-7	TRBV9
TGTGCCAGCAGCTTGTGGCTAGGAGTCGGGGAAGCTTTCTTT	CASSLWLGVGEAFF	.	.	TRBJ1-1	TRBV7-2
TGTGCCAGCAGTGAACGACAGGGGGGAAAACTGTTTTTT	CASSERQGGKLFF	.	TRBD1	TRBJ1-4	TRBV6-1
TGTGCCAGCAGCTTAGACAAGGACTTCACAGATACGCAGTATTTT	CASSLDKDFTDTQYF	once	.	TRBJ2-3	TRBV7-2
TGTGCCATCAGTGAGCCCTACAGGGGGCTAAACTATGGCTACACCTTC	CAISEPYRGLNYGYTF	.	TRBD1	TRBJ1-2	TRBV10-3
TGTGCCAGCAGCTTCAGAGAGGGTTTAGGGTACGGCTACACCTTC	CASSFREGLGYGYTF	.	.	TRBJ1-2	TRBV9
TGTGCCATCAGTGATAGCGGGGACACAGATACGCAGTATTTT	CAISDSGDTDTQYF	.	TRBD2	TRBJ2-3	TRBV10-3
TGCGCCAGCAGCTCCGGGACAGCCCGCGCCGAGCAGTACTTC	CASSSGTARAEQYF	.	TRBD1	TRBJ2-7	TRBV5-1
TGTGCCAGCAGCCAGGACAGGGATGAAGCTTTCTTT	CASSQDRDEAFF	.	TRBD1	TRBJ1-1	TRBV4-2
TGTGCCATCAGTGAGTCGCAGTACGATGGCTACACCTTC	CAISESQYDGYTF	few	.	TRBJ1-2	TRBV10-3
TGTGCCAGCAGCCTCAGGACAGGTTTGACCGGGGAGCTGTTTTTT	CASSLRTGLTGELFF	few	TRBD1	TRBJ2-2	TRBV5-4
TGTGCCAGCAGTGAATATACAGGGACCCATGGCTACACCTTC	CASSEYTGTHGYTF	.	.	TRBJ1-2	TRBV25-1
TGTGCCAGCAGCGAAGGACAGGGATGGGAGACCCAGTACTTC	CASSEGQGWETQYF	.	TRBD1	TRBJ2-5	TRBV5-8
TGCGCCAGCAGCTTGGTCGGCGGCTCCTACAATGAGCAGTTCTTC	CASSLVGGSYNEQFF	once	.	TRBJ2-1	TRBV5-1
TGTGCCAGCAGCCTAAGACAGGGGGCGAAGGCTTTCTTT	CASSLRQGAKAFF	.	TRBD1	TRBJ1-1	TRBV11-2
TGTGCCAGCAGCTTACAAGGGACACACCTCGAGCAGTACTTC	CASSLQGTHLEQYF	.	.	TRBJ2-7	TRBV7-9